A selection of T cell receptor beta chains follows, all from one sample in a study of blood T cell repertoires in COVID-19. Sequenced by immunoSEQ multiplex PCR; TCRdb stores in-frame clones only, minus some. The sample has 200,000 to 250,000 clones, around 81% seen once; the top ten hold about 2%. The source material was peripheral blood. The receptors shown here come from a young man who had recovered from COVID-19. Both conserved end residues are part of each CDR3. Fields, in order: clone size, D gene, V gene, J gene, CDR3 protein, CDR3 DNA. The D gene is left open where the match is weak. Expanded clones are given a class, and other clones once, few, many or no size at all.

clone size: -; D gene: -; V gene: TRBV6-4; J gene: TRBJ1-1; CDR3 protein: CASSERTDSEAFF; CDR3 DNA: TGTGCCAGCAGTGAACGGACAGACTCTGAAGCTTTCTTT
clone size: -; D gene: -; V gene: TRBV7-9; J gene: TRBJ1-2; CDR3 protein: CASSTGRPYGYTF; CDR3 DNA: TGTGCCAGCAGCACCGGGAGGCCCTATGGCTACACCTTC
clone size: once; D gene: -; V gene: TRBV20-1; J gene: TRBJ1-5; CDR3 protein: CSASWGDQPQHF; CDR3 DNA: TGCAGTGCTAGTTGGGGAGATCAGCCCCAGCATTTT
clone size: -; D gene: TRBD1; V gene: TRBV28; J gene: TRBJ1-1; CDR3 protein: CASRAGQAQSAEAFF; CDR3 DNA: TGTGCCAGCAGGGCCGGACAGGCCCAATCCGCGGAAGCTTTCTTT
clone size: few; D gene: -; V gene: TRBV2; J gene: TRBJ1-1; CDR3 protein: CASRSKGNLFNTEAFF; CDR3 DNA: TGTGCCAGCAGGTCTAAGGGGAATTTGTTTAACACTGAAGCTTTCTTT
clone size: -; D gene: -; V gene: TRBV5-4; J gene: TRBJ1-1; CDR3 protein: CASSFTRFGTEAFF; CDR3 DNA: TGTGCCAGCAGCTTTACCAGGTTCGGCACTGAAGCTTTCTTT
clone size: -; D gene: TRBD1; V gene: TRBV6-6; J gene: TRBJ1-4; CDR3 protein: CASSSGQGNEKLFF; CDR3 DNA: TGTGCCAGCAGTTCGGGACAGGGAAATGAAAAACTGTTTTTT
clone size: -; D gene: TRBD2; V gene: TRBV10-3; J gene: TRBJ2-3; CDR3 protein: CAISDGLAGGHQPSTDTQYF; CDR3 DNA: TGTGCCATCAGTGATGGGTTAGCGGGGGGGCACCAACCTAGCACAGATACGCAGTATTTT
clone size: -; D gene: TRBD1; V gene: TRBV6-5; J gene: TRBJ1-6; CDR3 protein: CASSYGTGNSPLHF; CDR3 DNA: TGTGCCAGCAGTTACGGGACAGGGAATTCACCCCTCCACTTT
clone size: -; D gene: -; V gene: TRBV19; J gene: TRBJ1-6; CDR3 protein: CASSMEGSLHF; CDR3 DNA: TGTGCCAGTAGTATGGAGGGCTCCCTCCACTTT
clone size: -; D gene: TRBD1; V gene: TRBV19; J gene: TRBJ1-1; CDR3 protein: CASSRGQGEGRTEAFF; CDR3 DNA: TGTGCCAGTAGTCGAGGACAGGGGGAAGGTCGCACTGAAGCTTTCTTT
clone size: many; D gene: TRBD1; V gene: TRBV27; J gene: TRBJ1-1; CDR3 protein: CASNPQGMNTEAFF; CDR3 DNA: TGTGCCAGCAACCCACAGGGGATGAACACTGAAGCTTTCTTT
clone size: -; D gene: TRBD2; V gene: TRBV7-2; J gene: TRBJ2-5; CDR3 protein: CASSAGGETQYF; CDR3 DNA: TGTGCCAGCAGTGCCGGGGGGGAGACCCAGTACTTC
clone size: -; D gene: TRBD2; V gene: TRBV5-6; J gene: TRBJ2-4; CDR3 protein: CASSRRDGGTLAKNIQYF; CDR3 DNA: TGTGCCAGCAGCCGCCGGGACGGGGGGACTCTAGCCAAAAACATTCAGTACTTC
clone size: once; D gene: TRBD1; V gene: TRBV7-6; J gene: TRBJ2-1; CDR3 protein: CASSAGTGYEDEQFF; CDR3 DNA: TGTGCCAGCAGCGCAGGGACAGGGTATGAGGATGAGCAGTTCTTC
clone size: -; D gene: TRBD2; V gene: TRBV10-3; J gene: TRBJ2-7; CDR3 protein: CAISGELAGYPTHEQYF; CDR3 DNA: TGTGCCATCAGTGGGGAACTAGCGGGGTACCCTACTCACGAGCAGTACTTC
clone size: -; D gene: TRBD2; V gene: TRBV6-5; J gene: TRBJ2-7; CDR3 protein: CASSYSGGGAQEQYF; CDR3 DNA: TGTGCCAGCAGTTACTCCGGCGGGGGGGCGCAAGAGCAGTACTTC